The text below deals with one T cell receptor beta chain. V lost 5 bases to trimming and J lost 1 base; unmatched junction nucleotides: 14. This CDR3 spans 17 amino acids. Germline V gives CDR1 SGHRS, CDR2 YFSETQ. This sample is drawn from a study of patients and donors after allogeneic stem cell transplantation. In TCRdb, the RT-PCR reads were re-called with MiXCR into one record per CDR3 protein. The sample lists some 20,000 distinct CDR3 sequences, around 31% occurring once. The rearrangement links TRBV5-1 to TRBJ2-5, with 7 bases lining up with TRBD1. The receptor was isolated from a human donor who was either an allogeneic HSCT recipient or a stem cell or donor lymphocyte infusion donor (not recorded which). It is not recorded whose cells these are; they may come from a transplant donor. The sequenced sample consisted of blood, either unsorted or a sorted T cell fraction (not recorded which). CDR3 nucleotides: TGCGCCAGCAGTCCACAGGGGAGAAAGGATTTCCAAGAGACCCAGTACTTC. Translating gives CASSPQGRKDFQETQYF.